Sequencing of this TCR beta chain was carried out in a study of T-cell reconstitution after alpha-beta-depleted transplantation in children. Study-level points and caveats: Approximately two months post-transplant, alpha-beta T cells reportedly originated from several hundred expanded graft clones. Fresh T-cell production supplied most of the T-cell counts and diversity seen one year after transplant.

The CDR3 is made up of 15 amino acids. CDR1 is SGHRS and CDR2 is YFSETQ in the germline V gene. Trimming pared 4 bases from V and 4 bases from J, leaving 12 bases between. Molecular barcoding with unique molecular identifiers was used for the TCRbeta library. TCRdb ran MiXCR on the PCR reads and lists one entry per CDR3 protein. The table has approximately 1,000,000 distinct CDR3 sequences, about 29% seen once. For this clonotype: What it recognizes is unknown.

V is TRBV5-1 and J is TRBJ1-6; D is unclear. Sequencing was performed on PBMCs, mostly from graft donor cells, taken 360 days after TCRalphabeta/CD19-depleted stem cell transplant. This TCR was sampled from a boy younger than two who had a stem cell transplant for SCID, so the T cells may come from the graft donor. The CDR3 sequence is CASSGGGSYNSPLHF. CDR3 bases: TGCGCCAGCAGCGGCGGTGGTTCTTATAATTCACCCCTCCACTTT.